These T cell receptor beta chains were read from a single sample in a study of CD8 T cells in ankylosing spondylitis. TCRdb fed the 5' RACE reads into MiXCR, producing one record per CDR3 protein. The profile shows about 220,000 distinct CDR3 sequences, about 6.7% of them singletons. Sequencing used blood, either unsorted or a sorted T cell fraction (not recorded which). These receptors all stem from a male donor with ankylosing spondylitis. Both conserved end residues are part of each CDR3. Each record gives: D gene, J gene, CDR3 length, V gene, clone size, CDR3 DNA, CDR3 protein. A D gene is named only where the DNA matches it firmly. A row's size may be missing; if present it is once, few, many or a size class.

.	TRBJ2-7	12	TRBV11-2	many	TGTGCCAGCAGCTTCACGGGAAACGAGCAGTACTTC	CASSFTGNEQYF
.	TRBJ1-2	13	TRBV29-1	.	TGCAGCGTTGAAAAGGACCTCGGCTATGGCTACACCTTC	CSVEKDLGYGYTF
TRBD2	TRBJ2-2	21	TRBV28	few	TGTGCCAGCAGTCCCCTCAAAGGGCGGGAGGTTGTATTCGCGAACACCGGGGAGCTGTTTTTT	CASSPLKGREVVFANTGELFF
TRBD1	TRBJ2-1	12	TRBV18	many	TGTGCCAGCTCACCCTATGGACAGGGTTGGTTCTTC	CASSPYGQGWFF
TRBD1	TRBJ2-7	17	TRBV19	.	TGTGCCAGTAGCCCGCGGGACAGGGGATTTCGAACGGGCGAGCAGTACTTC	CASSPRDRGFRTGEQYF
TRBD1	TRBJ2-5	15	TRBV7-9	many	TGTGCCAGCAGCCCCGGGACAGGGGAAATAGAGACCCAGTACTTC	CASSPGTGEIETQYF
TRBD2	TRBJ2-1	13	TRBV5-6	many	TGTGCCAGCAGCTTGTGGGAGGGCAATGAGCAGTTCTTC	CASSLWEGNEQFF
.	TRBJ1-2	11	TRBV19	many	TGTGCCTCCGAGACGGGCTATGGCTACACCTTC	CASETGYGYTF
TRBD2	TRBJ2-1	14	TRBV2	many	TGTGCCAGCAGGGGGACTAGCGGGAAGAATGAGCAGTTCTTC	CASRGTSGKNEQFF
TRBD1	TRBJ2-1	17	TRBV28	many	TGTGCCAGCAGTTCTTACCACAGGGGCGAAGGATACAATGAGCAGTTCTTC	CASSSYHRGEGYNEQFF
TRBD2	TRBJ2-1	19	TRBV5-1	many	TGCGCCAGCAGCTTGGCCGGGTCTGTTCTAGCGGGAGGCAACAATGAGCAGTTCTTC	CASSLAGSVLAGGNNEQFF
.	TRBJ1-1	16	TRBV10-3	many	TGTGCCATCAGTGAGTCGAATCGGGGGATGAACACTGAAGCTTTCTTT	CAISESNRGMNTEAFF
TRBD2	TRBJ2-3	15	TRBV29-1	.	TGCAGCGTTGAGACTAGCGGGGGACGCACAGATACGCAGTATTTT	CSVETSGGRTDTQYF
TRBD2	TRBJ2-5	15	TRBV6-5	.	TGTGCCAGCAGTTACTCCGGTCTAGCGGGAGAGACCCAGTACTTC	CASSYSGLAGETQYF
.	TRBJ2-7	13	TRBV4-3	many	TGCGCCAGCAGCCCGGGACGGAACTACGAGCAGTACTTC	CASSPGRNYEQYF
.	TRBJ1-1	12	TRBV6-2/TRBV6-3	many	TGTGCCAGCCGATCGGGTTTCACTGAAGCTTTCTTT	CASRSGFTEAFF
.	TRBJ2-2	12	TRBV3-1	few	TGTGCCAGCAGCCAATGGGAACAGGCGCTGTTTTTT	CASSQWEQALFF
.	TRBJ2-1	15	TRBV19	many	TGTGCCAGTAGTATACCGCGGAGCTCCTACAATGAGCAGTTCTTC	CASSIPRSSYNEQFF